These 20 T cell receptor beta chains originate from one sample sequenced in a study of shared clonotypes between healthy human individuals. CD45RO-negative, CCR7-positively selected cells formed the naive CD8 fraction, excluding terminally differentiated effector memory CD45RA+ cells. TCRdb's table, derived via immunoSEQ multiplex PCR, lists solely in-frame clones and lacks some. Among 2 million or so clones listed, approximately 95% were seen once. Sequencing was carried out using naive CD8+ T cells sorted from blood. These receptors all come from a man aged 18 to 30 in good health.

CDR3 in amino acids: CASSPTGTDNYGYTF. CDR3 nucleotide sequence: TGTGCCAGCAGCCCGACCGGGACAGATAACTATGGCTACACCTTC. The J gene is TRBJ1-2, the V gene TRBV9; 7 nucleotides agree with TRBD1. CDR1 and CDR2 (germline): SGDLS, YYNGEE. The V gene end was trimmed by 4 bases and the J gene end by 1 base; junction bases not matched to a gene: 7. There are 15 residues in the CDR3.

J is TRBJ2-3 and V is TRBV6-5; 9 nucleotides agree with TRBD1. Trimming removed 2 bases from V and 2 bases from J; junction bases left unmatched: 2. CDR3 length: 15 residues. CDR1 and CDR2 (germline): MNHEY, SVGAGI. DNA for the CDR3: TGTGCCAGCAGTTACGGGACAGGGACCACAGATACGCAGTATTTT. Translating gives CASSYGTGTTDTQYF.

This chain's CDR3 is CASSPWGQDEQYF. The CDR3 bases are TGCGCCAGCAGCCCCTGGGGCCAAGACGAGCAGTACTTC. The gene calls are TRBV4-1 and TRBJ2-7, with TRBD1 as a possible D gene (5 bases). CDR3 length equals 13 residues. The germline V gene has CDR1 MGHRA and CDR2 YSYEKL. Trimming left V 4 bases short and J 5 bases short, with 12 bases between.

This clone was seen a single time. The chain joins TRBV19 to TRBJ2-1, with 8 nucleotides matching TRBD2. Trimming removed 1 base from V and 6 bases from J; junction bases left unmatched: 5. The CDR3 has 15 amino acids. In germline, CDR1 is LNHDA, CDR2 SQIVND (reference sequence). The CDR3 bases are TGTGCCAGTAGTATAGCCTGGACTAGCATCAATGAGCAGTTCTTC. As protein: CASSIAWTSINEQFF.

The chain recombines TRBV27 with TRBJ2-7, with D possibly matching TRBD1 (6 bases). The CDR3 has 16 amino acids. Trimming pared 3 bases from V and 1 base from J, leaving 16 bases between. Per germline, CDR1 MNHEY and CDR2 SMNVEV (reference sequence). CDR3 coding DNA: TGTGCCAGCAGTTTTTCGGCAGGGGCCTATTCCTACGAGCAGTACTTC. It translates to CASSFSAGAYSYEQYF.

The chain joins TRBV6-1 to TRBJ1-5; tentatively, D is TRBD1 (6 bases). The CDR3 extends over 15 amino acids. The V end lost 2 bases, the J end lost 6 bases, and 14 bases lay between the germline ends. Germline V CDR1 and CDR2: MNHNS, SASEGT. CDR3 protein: CASSELGGGGQPQHF. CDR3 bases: TGTGCCAGCAGTGAATTAGGGGGAGGGGGTCAGCCCCAGCATTTT.

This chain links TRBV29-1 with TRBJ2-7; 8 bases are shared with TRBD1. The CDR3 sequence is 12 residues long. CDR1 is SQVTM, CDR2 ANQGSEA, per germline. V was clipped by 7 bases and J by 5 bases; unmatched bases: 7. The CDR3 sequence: CSAGQGAHEQYF. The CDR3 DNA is TGCAGCGCCGGACAGGGTGCCCACGAGCAGTACTTC.

The CDR3 DNA sequence: TGTGCCAGCAGCCGGCTCGGGGGGGACCAAGAGACCCAGTACTTC. This encodes CASSRLGGDQETQYF. The rearrangement uses TRBV13 and TRBJ2-5; 8 bases match TRBD2. V shed 5 bases and J 0 bases; nucleotides not matched to a gene: 5. The CDR3 spans 15 residues. Germline CDR1 and CDR2: PRHDT and FYEKMQ (reference sequence).

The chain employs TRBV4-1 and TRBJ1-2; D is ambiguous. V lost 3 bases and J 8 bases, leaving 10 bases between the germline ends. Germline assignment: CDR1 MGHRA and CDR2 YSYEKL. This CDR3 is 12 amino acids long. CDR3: CASSHGLEGYTF. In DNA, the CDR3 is TGCGCCAGCAGCCACGGACTGGAGGGCTACACCTTC.

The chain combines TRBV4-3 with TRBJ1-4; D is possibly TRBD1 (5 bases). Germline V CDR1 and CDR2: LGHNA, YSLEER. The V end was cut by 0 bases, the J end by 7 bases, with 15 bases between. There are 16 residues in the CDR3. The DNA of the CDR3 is TGCGCCAGCAGCCAAGATTTGGGGGGAGGAGGTGAAAAACTGTTTTTT. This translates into CASSQDLGGGGEKLFF.

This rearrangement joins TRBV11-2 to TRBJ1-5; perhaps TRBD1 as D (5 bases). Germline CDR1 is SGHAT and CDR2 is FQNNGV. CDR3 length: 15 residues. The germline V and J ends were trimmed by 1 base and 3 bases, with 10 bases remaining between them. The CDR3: CASSLGQISNQPQHF. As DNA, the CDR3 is TGTGCCAGCAGCTTAGGACAGATTTCCAATCAGCCCCAGCATTTT.

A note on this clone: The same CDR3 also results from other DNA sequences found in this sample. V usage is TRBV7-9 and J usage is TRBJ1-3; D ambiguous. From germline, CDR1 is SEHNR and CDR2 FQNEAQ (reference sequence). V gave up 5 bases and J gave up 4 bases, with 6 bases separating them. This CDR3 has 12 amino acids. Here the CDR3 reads CASSPAGNTIYF. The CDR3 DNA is TGTGCCAGCAGCCCGGCGGGAAACACCATATATTTT.

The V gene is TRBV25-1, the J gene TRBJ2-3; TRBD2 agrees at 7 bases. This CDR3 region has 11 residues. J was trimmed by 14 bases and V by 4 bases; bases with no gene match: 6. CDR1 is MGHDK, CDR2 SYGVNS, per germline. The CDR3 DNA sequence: TGTGCCAGCAGTGGTCTAGCGGAGAGGTATTTT. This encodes CASSGLAERYF.

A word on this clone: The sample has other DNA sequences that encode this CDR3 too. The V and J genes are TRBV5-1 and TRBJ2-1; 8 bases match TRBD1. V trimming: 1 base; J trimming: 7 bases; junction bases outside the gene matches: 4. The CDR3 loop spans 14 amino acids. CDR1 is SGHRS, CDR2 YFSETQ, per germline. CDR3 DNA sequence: TGCGCCAGCAGCTTGACAGGGGGATTAAATGAGCAGTTCTTC. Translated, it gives CASSLTGGLNEQFF.

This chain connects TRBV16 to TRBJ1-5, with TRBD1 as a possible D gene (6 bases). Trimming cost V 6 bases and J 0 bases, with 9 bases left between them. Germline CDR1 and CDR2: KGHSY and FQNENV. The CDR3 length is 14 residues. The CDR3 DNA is TGTGCCAGCAGACAGGGTTTTAGCAATCAGCCCCAGCATTTT. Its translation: CASRQGFSNQPQHF.

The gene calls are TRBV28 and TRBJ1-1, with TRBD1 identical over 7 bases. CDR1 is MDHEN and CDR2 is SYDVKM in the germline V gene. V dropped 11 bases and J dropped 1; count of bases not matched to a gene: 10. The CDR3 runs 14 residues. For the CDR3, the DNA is TGTGCCGGGACCAACAGGGGCGGGAACACTGAAGCTTTCTTT. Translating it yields CAGTNRGGNTEAFF.

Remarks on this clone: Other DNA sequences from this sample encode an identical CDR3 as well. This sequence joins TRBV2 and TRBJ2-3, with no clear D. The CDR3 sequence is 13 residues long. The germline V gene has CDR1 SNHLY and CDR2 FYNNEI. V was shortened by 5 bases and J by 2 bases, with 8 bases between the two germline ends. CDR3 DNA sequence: TGTGCCAGCAGTCCTCAAAACACAGATACGCAGTATTTT. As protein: CASSPQNTDTQYF.

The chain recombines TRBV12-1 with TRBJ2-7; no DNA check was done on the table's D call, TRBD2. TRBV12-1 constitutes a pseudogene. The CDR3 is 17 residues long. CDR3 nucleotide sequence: TGTGCCAGCAGCTTACACGACCTAGCGGGAGGGCCCCACGAGCAGTACTTC. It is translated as CASSLHDLAGGPHEQYF.

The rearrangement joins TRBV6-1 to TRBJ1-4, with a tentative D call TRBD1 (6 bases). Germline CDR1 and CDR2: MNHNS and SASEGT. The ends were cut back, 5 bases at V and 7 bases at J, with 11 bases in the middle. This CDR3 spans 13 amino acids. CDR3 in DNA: TGTGCCAGCAGTCGGGGGGCTTCTGAAAAACTGTTTTTT. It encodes CASSRGASEKLFF.

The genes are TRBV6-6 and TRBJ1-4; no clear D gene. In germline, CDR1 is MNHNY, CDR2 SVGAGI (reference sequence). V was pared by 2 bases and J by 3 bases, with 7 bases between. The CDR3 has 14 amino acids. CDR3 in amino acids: CASSYVESNEKLFF. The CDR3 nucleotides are TGTGCCAGCAGTTACGTGGAGTCTAATGAAAAACTGTTTTTT.